This T cell receptor (beta chain) was identified in a study of cytomegalovirus exposure and HLA in healthy donors. The PCR ran on 60 Vbeta and 13 Jbeta primers. TCRdb keeps only in-frame clones here, not all; method: immunoSEQ multiplex PCR. The sample yields under 200,000 clones, roughly 85% seen once. CDR1 and CDR2 from the germline V gene are SGHVS and FNYEAQ. V was clipped by 3 bases and J by 6 bases, with 14 bases between them. The CDR3 spans 14 residues. As concerns this clone: Its cognate antigen is unknown.

Study-level results: It was reported that the classifier diagnosed cytomegalovirus status with high specificity and sensitivity in both the original and validation cohorts.

The clonotype comes from a woman in her forties in good health and CMV-seronegative. J is TRBJ1-1 and V is TRBV7-6; unclear D gene. Sequenced: PBMCs. The CDR3 DNA sequence: TGTGCCAGCAGCTTTGGAGAGAGGCTCTCTGAAGCTTTCTTT. Translating gives CASSFGERLSEAFF.